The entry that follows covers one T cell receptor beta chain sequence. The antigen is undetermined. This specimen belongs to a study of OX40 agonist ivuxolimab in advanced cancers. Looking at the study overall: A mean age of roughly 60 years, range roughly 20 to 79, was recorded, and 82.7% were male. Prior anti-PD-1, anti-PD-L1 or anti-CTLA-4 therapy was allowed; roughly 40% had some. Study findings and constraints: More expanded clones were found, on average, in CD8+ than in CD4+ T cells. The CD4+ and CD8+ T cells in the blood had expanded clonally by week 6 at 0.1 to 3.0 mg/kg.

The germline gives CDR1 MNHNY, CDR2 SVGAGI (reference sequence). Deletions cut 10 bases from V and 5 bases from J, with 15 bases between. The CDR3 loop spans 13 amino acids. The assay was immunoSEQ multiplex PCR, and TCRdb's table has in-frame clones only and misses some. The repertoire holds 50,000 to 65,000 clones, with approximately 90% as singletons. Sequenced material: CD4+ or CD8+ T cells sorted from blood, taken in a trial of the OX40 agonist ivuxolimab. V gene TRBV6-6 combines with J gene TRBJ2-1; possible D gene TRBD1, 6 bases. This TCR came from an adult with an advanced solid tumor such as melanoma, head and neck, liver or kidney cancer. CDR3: CAIRTVYDNEQFF. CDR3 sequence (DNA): TGTGCCATCCGGACAGTCTACGACAATGAGCAGTTCTTC.